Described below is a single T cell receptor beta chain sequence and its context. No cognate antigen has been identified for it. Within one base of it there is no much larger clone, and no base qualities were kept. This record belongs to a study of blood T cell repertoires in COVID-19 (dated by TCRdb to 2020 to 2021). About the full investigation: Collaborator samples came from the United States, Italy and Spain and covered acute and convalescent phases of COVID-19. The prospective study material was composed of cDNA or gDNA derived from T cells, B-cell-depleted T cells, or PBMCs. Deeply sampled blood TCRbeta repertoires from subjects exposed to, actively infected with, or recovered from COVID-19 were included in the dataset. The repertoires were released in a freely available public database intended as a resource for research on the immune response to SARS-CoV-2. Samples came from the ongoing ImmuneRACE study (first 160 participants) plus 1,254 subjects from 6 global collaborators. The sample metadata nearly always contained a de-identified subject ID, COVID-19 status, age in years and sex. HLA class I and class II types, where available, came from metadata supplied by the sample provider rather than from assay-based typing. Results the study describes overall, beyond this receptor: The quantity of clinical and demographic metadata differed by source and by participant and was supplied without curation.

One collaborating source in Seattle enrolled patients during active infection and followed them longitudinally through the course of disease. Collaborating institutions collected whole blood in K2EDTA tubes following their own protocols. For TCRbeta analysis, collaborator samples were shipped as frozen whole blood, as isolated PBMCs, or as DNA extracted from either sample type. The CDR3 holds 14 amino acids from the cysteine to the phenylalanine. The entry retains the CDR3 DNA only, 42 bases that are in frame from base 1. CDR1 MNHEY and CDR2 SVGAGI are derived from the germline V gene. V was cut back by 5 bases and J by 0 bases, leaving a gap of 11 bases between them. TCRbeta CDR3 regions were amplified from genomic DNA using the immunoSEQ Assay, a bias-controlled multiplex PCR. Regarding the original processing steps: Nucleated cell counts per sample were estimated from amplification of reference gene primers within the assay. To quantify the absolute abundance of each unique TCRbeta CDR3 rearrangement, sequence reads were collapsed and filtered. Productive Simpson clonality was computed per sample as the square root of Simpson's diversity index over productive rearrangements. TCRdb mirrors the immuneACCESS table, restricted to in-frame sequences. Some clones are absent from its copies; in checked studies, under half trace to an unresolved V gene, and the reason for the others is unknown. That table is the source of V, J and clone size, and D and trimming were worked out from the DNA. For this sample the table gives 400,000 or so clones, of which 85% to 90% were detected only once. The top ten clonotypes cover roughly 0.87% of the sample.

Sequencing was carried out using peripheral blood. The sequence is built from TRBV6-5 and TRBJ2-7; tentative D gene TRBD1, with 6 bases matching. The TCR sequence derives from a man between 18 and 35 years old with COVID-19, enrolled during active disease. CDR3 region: CASSPNRASYEQYF. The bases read TGTGCCAGCAGTCCGAACAGGGCCTCCTACGAGCAGTACTTC.